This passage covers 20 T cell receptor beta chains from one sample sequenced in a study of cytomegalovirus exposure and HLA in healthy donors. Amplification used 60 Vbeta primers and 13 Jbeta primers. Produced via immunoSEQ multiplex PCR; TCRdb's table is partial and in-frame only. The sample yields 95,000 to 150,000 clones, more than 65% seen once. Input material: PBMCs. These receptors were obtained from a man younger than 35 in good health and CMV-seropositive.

Here the CDR3 DNA reads TGTGCCAGCAGCCCGGACTCATTCCAAGAGACCCAGTACTTC. Protein product: CASSPDSFQETQYF. V and J are TRBV7-6 and TRBJ2-5; D is possibly TRBD2 (5 bases). Germline V lookup: CDR1 SGHVS, CDR2 FNYEAQ. Trimming removed 5 bases at V and 1 base at J, with 11 bases between. The CDR3 extends over 14 amino acids.

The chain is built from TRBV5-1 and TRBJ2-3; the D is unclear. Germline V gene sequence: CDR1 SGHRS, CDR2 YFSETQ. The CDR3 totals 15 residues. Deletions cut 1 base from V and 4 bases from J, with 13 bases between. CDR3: CASSLQVEKADTQYF. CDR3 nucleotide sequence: TGCGCCAGCAGCTTGCAGGTGGAAAAAGCAGATACGCAGTATTTT.

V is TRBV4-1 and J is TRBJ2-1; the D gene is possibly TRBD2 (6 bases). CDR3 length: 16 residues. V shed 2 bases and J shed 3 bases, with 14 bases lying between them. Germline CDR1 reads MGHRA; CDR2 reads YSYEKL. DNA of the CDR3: TGCGCCAGCAGCCAATCGGGCGGGGTGAACTACAATGAGCAGTTCTTC. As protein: CASSQSGGVNYNEQFF.

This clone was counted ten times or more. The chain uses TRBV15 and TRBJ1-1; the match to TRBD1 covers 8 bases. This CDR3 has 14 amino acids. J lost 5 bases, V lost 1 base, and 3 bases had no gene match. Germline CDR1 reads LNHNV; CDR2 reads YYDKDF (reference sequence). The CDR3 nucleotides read TGTGCCACCAGCAGAGCTAGACAGGGGACTGAAGCTTTCTTT. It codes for CATSRARQGTEAFF.

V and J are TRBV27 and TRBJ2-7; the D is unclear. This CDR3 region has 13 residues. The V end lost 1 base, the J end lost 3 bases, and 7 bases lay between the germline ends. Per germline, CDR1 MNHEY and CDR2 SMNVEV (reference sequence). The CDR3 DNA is TGTGCCAGCAGTTTATTTGTCCGCTACGAGCAGTACTTC. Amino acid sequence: CASSLFVRYEQYF.

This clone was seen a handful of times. CDR3 sequence: CASSQDMGGTSGDYEQYF. The DNA for the CDR3 is TGCGCCAGCAGCCAAGATATGGGTGGAACTAGTGGGGACTACGAGCAGTACTTC. The chain recombines TRBV4-3 with TRBJ2-7; D is perhaps TRBD2 (5 bases). The CDR3 runs 18 residues. Trimming removed 0 bases from V and 3 bases from J, with 21 bases in between. Germline CDR1 LGHNA, CDR2 YSLEER.

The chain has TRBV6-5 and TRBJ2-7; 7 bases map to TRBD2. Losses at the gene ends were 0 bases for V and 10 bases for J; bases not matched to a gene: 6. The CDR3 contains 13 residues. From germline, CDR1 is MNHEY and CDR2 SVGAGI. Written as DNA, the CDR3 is TGTGCCAGCAGTTACTCGATGGGGGAGGGACAGTACTTC. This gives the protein CASSYSMGEGQYF.

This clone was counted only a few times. The CDR3 region is CASDRTGYEQYF. The CDR3 DNA reads as TGTGCCAGCGATCGTACAGGGTACGAGCAGTACTTC. V and J are TRBV2 and TRBJ2-7; a weak D match, TRBD1 (6 bases). Trimming pared 8 bases from V and 4 bases from J, leaving 12 bases between. From germline, CDR1 is SNHLY and CDR2 FYNNEI. The CDR3 consists of 12 residues.

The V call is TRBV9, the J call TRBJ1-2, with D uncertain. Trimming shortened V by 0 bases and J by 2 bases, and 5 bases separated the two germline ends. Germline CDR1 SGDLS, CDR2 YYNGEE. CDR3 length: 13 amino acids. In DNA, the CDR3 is TGTGCCAGCAGCGTAGCCGAGAACTATGGCTACACCTTC. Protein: CASSVAENYGYTF.

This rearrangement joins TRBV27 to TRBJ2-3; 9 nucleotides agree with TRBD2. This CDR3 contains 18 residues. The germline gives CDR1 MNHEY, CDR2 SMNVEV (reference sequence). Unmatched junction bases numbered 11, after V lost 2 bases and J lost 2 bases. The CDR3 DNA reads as TGTGCCAGCAGTTTAGTGCGGGAGGGCCTGCGAAACACAGATACGCAGTATTTT. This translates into CASSLVREGLRNTDTQYF.

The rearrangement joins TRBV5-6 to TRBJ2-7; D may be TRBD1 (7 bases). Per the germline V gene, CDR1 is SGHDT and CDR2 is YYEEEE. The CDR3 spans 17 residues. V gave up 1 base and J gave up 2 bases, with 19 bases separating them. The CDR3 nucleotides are TGTGCCAGCAGCTTGAAGTTGTCGACAGGGAGGACCTACGAGCAGTACTTC. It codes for CASSLKLSTGRTYEQYF.

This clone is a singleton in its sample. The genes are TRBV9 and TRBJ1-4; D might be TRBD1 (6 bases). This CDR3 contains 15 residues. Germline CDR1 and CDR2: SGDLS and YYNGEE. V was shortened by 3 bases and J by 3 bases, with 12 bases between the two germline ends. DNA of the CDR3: TGTGCCAGCAGCGCAAAGACAGGATCTAATGAAAAACTGTTTTTT. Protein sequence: CASSAKTGSNEKLFF.

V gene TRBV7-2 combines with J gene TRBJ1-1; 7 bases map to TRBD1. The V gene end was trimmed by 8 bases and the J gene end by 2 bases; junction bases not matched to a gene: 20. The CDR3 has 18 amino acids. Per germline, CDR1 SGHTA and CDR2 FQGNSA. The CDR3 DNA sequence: TGTGCCAGCGAGAAACCCGGGACAGCCCGTACCATCAACACTGAAGCTTTCTTT. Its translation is CASEKPGTARTINTEAFF.

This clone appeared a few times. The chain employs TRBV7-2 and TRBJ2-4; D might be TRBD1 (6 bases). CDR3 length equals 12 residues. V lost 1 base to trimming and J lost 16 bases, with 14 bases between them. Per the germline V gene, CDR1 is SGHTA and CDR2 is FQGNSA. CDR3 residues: CASSLVGGFSYF. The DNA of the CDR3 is TGTGCCAGCAGCTTAGTTGGGGGCTTCAGTTACTTC.

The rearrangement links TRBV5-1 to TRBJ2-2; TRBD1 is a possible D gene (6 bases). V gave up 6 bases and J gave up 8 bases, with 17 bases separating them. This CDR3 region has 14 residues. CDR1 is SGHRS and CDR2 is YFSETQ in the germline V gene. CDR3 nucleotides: TGCGCCAGCATACAGGGACCCAATGAGGGGGAGCTGTTTTTT. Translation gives CASIQGPNEGELFF.

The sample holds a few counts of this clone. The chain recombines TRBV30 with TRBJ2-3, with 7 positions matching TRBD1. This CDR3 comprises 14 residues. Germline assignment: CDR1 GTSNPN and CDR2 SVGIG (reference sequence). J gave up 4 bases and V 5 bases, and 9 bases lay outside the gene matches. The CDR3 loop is CAWDRELGADTQYF. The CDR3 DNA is TGTGCCTGGGACAGGGAACTGGGGGCAGATACGCAGTATTTT.

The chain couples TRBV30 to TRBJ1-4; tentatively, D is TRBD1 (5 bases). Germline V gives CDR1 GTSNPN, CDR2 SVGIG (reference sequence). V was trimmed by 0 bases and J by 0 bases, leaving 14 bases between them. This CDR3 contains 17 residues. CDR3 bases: TGTGCCTGGAGTGTACGGGTAGGGGTTGCAACTAATGAAAAACTGTTTTTT. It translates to CAWSVRVGVATNEKLFF. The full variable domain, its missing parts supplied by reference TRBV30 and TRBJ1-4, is SQTIHQWPATLVQPVGSPLSLECTVEGTSNPNLYWYRQAAGRGLQLLFYSVGIGQISSEVPQNLSASRPQDRQFILSSKKLLLSDSGFYLCAWSVRVGVATNEKLFFGSGTQLSVL.

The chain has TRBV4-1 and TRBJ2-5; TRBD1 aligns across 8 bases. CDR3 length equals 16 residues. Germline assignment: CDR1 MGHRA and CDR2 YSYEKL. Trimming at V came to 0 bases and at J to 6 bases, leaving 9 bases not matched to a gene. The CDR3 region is CASSQEQGVLVQTQYF. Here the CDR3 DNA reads TGCGCCAGCAGCCAAGAACAGGGGGTCCTGGTCCAGACCCAGTACTTC.

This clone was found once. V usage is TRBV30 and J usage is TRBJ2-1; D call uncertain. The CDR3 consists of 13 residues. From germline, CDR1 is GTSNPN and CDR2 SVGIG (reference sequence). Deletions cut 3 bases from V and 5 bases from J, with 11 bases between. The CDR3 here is CAWRRGPNNEQFF. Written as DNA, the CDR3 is TGTGCCTGGAGACGCGGTCCCAACAATGAGCAGTTCTTC.

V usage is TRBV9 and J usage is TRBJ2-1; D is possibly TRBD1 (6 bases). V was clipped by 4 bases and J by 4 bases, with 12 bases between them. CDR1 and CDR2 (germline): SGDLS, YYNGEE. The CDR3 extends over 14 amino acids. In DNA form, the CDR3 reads TGTGCCAGCAGCCTGACGGACAGTTACAATGAGCAGTTCTTC. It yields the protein CASSLTDSYNEQFF.